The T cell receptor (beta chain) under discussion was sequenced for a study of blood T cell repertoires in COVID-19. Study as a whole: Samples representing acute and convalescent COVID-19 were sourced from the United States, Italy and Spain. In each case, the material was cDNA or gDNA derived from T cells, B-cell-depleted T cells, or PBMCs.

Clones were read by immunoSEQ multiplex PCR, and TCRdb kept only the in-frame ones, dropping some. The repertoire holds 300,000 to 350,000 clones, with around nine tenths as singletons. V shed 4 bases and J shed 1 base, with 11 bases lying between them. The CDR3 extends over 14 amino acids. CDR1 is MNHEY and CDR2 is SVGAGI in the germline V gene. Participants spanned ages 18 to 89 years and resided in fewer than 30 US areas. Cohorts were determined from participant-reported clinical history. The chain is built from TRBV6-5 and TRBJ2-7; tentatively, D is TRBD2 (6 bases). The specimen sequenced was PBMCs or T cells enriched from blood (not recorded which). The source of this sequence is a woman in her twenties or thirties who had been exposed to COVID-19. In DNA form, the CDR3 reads TGTGCCAGCAGTTCCGGGACTGCATCCTACGAGCAGTACTTC. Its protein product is CASSSGTASYEQYF.